Listed below are T cell receptor beta chains from one sample, sequenced in a study of cytomegalovirus exposure and HLA in healthy donors. The table came from immunoSEQ multiplex PCR; TCRdb's copy has only in-frame clones and leaves some out. The sample contains almost 95,000 clones, just under 70% of which appear only once. Sequenced input: PBMCs. Receptor source: a man aged 50 to 60 in good health and CMV-seronegative. CDR3s include the opening cysteine and the closing phenylalanine or tryptophan. D genes are given only for firm matches. For some rows the clone size is stated as once, few or many, or as a class when expanded; others skip it.

V	size	D	J	DNA	CDR3
TRBV29-1	.	.	TRBJ1-2	TGCAGCTCCTCCCCGGGGGGAGTCTATGGCTACACCTTC	CSSSPGGVYGYTF
TRBV5-1	.	TRBD2	TRBJ2-1	TGCGCCAGCAGCTCTGCGACTAGCGGGATAGCCTTCGATGAGCAGTTCTTC	CASSSATSGIAFDEQFF
TRBV14	.	.	TRBJ2-5	TGTGCCAGCAGCCAAATACTCGACACTGGTTCAGAGACCCAGTACTTC	CASSQILDTGSETQYF
TRBV5-1	.	TRBD1	TRBJ2-3	TGCGCCAGCAGCTTGGGGGGACAGGGACCAGATACGCAGTATTTT	CASSLGGQGPDTQYF
TRBV7-9	.	.	TRBJ2-7	TGTGCCAGCAGCCCATTTGGCGCAGCGGCCTACGAGCAGTACTTC	CASSPFGAAAYEQYF
TRBV2	few	.	TRBJ1-1	TGTGCCAGCAGTCTATACACTACCCTGAACACTGAAGCTTTCTTT	CASSLYTTLNTEAFF
TRBV14	.	TRBD1	TRBJ1-2	TGTGCCAGCAGCCAAGATTACAGGGGGGGCTACACCTTC	CASSQDYRGGYTF
TRBV9	.	TRBD2	TRBJ2-5	TGTGCCAGCAGCGTAGGAGAGGGAGGGCAAGAGACCCAGTACTTC	CASSVGEGGQETQYF
TRBV2	.	.	TRBJ2-2	TGTGCCAGCAAATCACAGTCGAACACCGGGGAGCTGTTTTTT	CASKSQSNTGELFF
TRBV7-2	.	.	TRBJ2-3	TGTGCCAGCAGCTTAGCGGTAGGAGGCGAGACGCAGTATTTT	CASSLAVGGETQYF
TRBV25-1	few	TRBD2	TRBJ2-3	TGTGCCAGCAGTGAATATGCTAGCGGACGCACAGATACGCAGTATTTT	CASSEYASGRTDTQYF
TRBV7-9	.	.	TRBJ1-3	TGTGCCAGCAGCCCGCGCGGAGGGAGTTCTGGAAACACCATATATTTT	CASSPRGGSSGNTIYF
TRBV7-2	.	.	TRBJ1-2	TGTGCCAGCAGCTTAGCCAGCGCGGGCTATGGCTACACCTTC	CASSLASAGYGYTF
TRBV18	.	.	TRBJ1-5	TGTGCCAGCTCACCGAATTACGGGAGCAATCAGCCCCAGCATTTT	CASSPNYGSNQPQHF
TRBV5-6	.	.	TRBJ2-5	TGTGCCAGCAGCTTGGGCGGCCAAGAGACCCAGTACTTC	CASSLGGQETQYF
TRBV5-5	.	.	TRBJ2-7	TGTGCCAGCAGCTTGGGACAGGTCTACGAGCAGTACTTC	CASSLGQVYEQYF
TRBV11-3	.	TRBD1	TRBJ2-1	TGTGCCAGCAGCATGACAGGGGACAATGAGCAGTTCTTC	CASSMTGDNEQFF
TRBV7-8	.	.	TRBJ2-2	TGTGCCAGCAGCTTAGCTAGATACACCGGGGAGCTGTTTTTT	CASSLARYTGELFF
TRBV5-1	once	TRBD1	TRBJ1-2	TGCGCCAGCAGCCAGGGGACAGGGGGCTCTGGCTACACCTTC	CASSQGTGGSGYTF
TRBV7-2	.	.	TRBJ1-2	TGTGCCAGCACCCCATCTCCGGGGGACTCTAACTATGGCTACACCTTC	CASTPSPGDSNYGYTF
TRBV7-2	.	TRBD2	TRBJ2-7	TGTGCCAGCAGCCCCCATTCCGGGACTACCTCCTACGAGCAGTACTTC	CASSPHSGTTSYEQYF
TRBV2	.	.	TRBJ1-1	TGTGCCAGCAGTGACTACACTGAAGCTTTCTTT	CASSDYTEAFF
TRBV15	.	.	TRBJ1-1	TGTGCCACCAGCCGCGGGAAGGTATTCGCTGAAGCTTTCTTT	CATSRGKVFAEAFF
TRBV15	.	TRBD1	TRBJ1-6	TGTGCCACCAGCCCCGGGAGGGGGACAGGGGATTCACCCCTCCACTTT	CATSPGRGTGDSPLHF
TRBV6-5	.	.	TRBJ1-4	TGTGCCAGCAGTTACTCCAGTGCAACTAATGAAAAACTGTTTTTT	CASSYSSATNEKLFF
TRBV4-3	.	TRBD1	TRBJ2-7	TGCGCCAGCAGCCAAGATGCAGGACAGGACTCCTACGAGCAGTACTTC	CASSQDAGQDSYEQYF
TRBV7-3	.	TRBD1	TRBJ1-4	TGTGCCAGCAGCTTAATGCGTCGGGACAGACGGAATGAAAAACTGTTTTTT	CASSLMRRDRRNEKLFF
TRBV19	.	.	TRBJ1-1	TGTGCCAGTAGTATAGATCGGGAATCTGAAGCTTTCTTT	CASSIDRESEAFF
TRBV29-1	.	TRBD1	TRBJ2-3	TGCAGCGTTGAAGGGACAGGTAGTACCACAGATACGCAGTATTTT	CSVEGTGSTTDTQYF
TRBV7-2	few	.	TRBJ1-2	TGTGCCAGCAGCCCTAATTGGAACTATGGCTACACCTTC	CASSPNWNYGYTF
TRBV29-1	.	.	TRBJ2-3	TGCAGCGTTGTCGAGATTATTAGCACAGATACGCAGTATTTT	CSVVEIISTDTQYF
TRBV18	.	.	TRBJ2-3	TGTGCCAGCTCACCACGGGGTAGGGGCGCTAGCACAGATACGCAGTATTTT	CASSPRGRGASTDTQYF
TRBV7-9	.	.	TRBJ1-1	TGTGCCAGCAGCTTATCGGCTGAAGCTTTCTTT	CASSLSAEAFF
TRBV7-5	.	.	TRBJ1-1	TGTGTCAGAAGCTTAGCCACATCTGCATTCGACAGGGGAGGGACTGAAGCTTTCTTT	CVRSLATSAFDRGGTEAFF
TRBV4-3	.	.	TRBJ2-1	TGCGCCAGCAGCCAAGGGAGCGGTTCTTACAATGAGCAGTTCTTC	CASSQGSGSYNEQFF
TRBV4-1	.	TRBD2	TRBJ2-3	TGCGCCAGCAGCCAAGCCCCCTGGACTAGCGGGGGGACAGATACGCAGTATTTT	CASSQAPWTSGGTDTQYF
TRBV27	.	TRBD2	TRBJ2-3	TGTGCCAGCAGTCGAGCGGGAGGGACCCTCACAGATACGCAGTATTTT	CASSRAGGTLTDTQYF
TRBV10-3	.	.	TRBJ1-2	TGTGCCATCAGGGAAACCCTGGGGGCTACGTATGGCTACACCTTC	CAIRETLGATYGYTF
TRBV10-3	.	TRBD1	TRBJ1-5	TGTGCCATCAGTGGACAGGGCGGCAATCAGCCCCAGCATTTT	CAISGQGGNQPQHF
TRBV11-1	.	TRBD1	TRBJ1-1	TGTGCCAGCAGCTTAGGCAGGGGGCAAACTGAAGCTTTCTTT	CASSLGRGQTEAFF
TRBV9	.	.	TRBJ2-3	TGTGCCAGCAGCGTAGATCAGGGCACAGATACGCAGTATTTT	CASSVDQGTDTQYF
TRBV4-2	.	.	TRBJ2-5	TGTGCCAGCAGCCAAGATGGTAGCTTGAAGACCCAGTACTTC	CASSQDGSLKTQYF
TRBV5-8	few	.	TRBJ2-5	TGTGCCAGCAGCTTGGTGGGGACAAAGTCTGGGACCCAGTACTTC	CASSLVGTKSGTQYF
TRBV5-1	.	TRBD1	TRBJ2-7	TGCGCCAGCAGCGGGACAGGGCTTCGTAGCTACGAGCAGTACTTC	CASSGTGLRSYEQYF
TRBV12-5	.	.	TRBJ2-1	TGTGCTAGTGGTTTTAATAAGAAAGGGGATGAGCAGTTCTTC	CASGFNKKGDEQFF
TRBV5-4	.	.	TRBJ1-2	TGTGCCAGCAAACTTAGGGTGGCAGGGGTCGGCTACACCTTC	CASKLRVAGVGYTF
TRBV19	.	TRBD1	TRBJ1-4	TGTGCCAGTAGTATAGTGGGGACAGGGCGTGAAAAACTGTTTTTT	CASSIVGTGREKLFF
TRBV15	.	TRBD2	TRBJ2-7	TGTGCCACCAGCAGAGGTGTCGAGCGGGGGAGGGAGCAGTACTTC	CATSRGVERGREQYF
TRBV4-2	.	TRBD2	TRBJ2-5	TGTGCCAGCAGCCCTTCCGGAGGACTAGCGGGAGTAGAAGAGACCCAGTACTTC	CASSPSGGLAGVEETQYF
TRBV2	.	.	TRBJ2-1	TGTGCCAGCAGTGACCAGTACGTCAATGAGCAGTTCTTC	CASSDQYVNEQFF
TRBV11-2	.	TRBD1	TRBJ1-1	TGTGCCAGCAGCTTAGCAGGGGGATTTCTGCACACTGAAGCTTTCTTT	CASSLAGGFLHTEAFF
TRBV30	.	.	TRBJ1-6	TGTGCCTGGGCCAGGGGAAGCTCCTATAATTCACCCCTCCACTTT	CAWARGSSYNSPLHF
TRBV7-2	.	TRBD1	TRBJ2-4	TGTGCCAGCAGCCCTCAGGGGGCCTTAGCCAAAAACATTCAGTACTTC	CASSPQGALAKNIQYF
TRBV15	once	TRBD2	TRBJ2-1	TGTGCCACCAGCAGAGTTTGGCCAGCGGGATTAGGTGAGCAGTTCTTC	CATSRVWPAGLGEQFF
TRBV9	.	.	TRBJ1-1	TGTGCCAGCAGCGGGAACTTGAGGACTGAAGCTTTCTTT	CASSGNLRTEAFF
TRBV28	.	.	TRBJ1-6	TGTGCCAGCAGCTCTCAGGGGTGGTCCTATAATTCACCCCTCCACTTT	CASSSQGWSYNSPLHF